These T cell receptor beta chains were read from a single sample in a study of CD8+ T cells in alopecia areata. The repertoire was sequenced with immunoSEQ multiplex PCR; TCRdb's copy has only in-frame clones and lacks some. The profile shows approximately 91,000 clones, 35% to 50% of them singletons. Source material: CD4+ T cells sorted from blood. The receptors derive from a human donor with alopecia areata. Both conserved end residues are part of each CDR3. A D gene is named only where the DNA matches it firmly. Clone size, where shown, is once, few, many, or a class for clones that have expanded.

j_call: TRBJ2-3; d_call: NA; v_call: TRBV29-1; clone_size: NA; cdr3_aa: CSERLSTDTQYF; cdr3_nt: TGCAGCGAGCGCCTTAGCACAGATACGCAGTATTTT
j_call: TRBJ2-7; d_call: TRBD1; v_call: TRBV11-2; clone_size: NA; cdr3_aa: CASSTHRGPNSYEQYF; cdr3_nt: TGTGCCAGCAGCACCCACAGGGGGCCGAACTCCTACGAGCAGTACTTC
j_call: TRBJ2-3; d_call: NA; v_call: TRBV25-1; clone_size: few; cdr3_aa: CATEGRTDTQYF; cdr3_nt: TGTGCCACCGAAGGCCGGACAGATACGCAGTATTTT
j_call: TRBJ2-2; d_call: NA; v_call: TRBV6-4; clone_size: NA; cdr3_aa: CASSLERSTGELFF; cdr3_nt: TGTGCCAGCAGTTTGGAGCGGTCCACCGGGGAGCTGTTTTTT
j_call: TRBJ2-3; d_call: NA; v_call: TRBV20-1; clone_size: NA; cdr3_aa: CSASGPDTQYF; cdr3_nt: TGCAGTGCTTCAGGGCCAGATACGCAGTATTTT
j_call: TRBJ2-7; d_call: TRBD2; v_call: TRBV6-5; clone_size: NA; cdr3_aa: CASSPYMGGNYEQYF; cdr3_nt: TGTGCCAGCAGTCCATACATGGGGGGGAACTACGAGCAGTACTTC
j_call: TRBJ2-5; d_call: TRBD1; v_call: TRBV5-1; clone_size: few; cdr3_aa: CASSHDRVQTQYF; cdr3_nt: TGCGCCAGCAGCCATGACAGGGTGCAGACCCAGTACTTC
j_call: TRBJ1-2; d_call: NA; v_call: TRBV29-1; clone_size: few; cdr3_aa: CSVCTGDYGYTF; cdr3_nt: TGCAGCGTTTGTACAGGAGACTATGGCTACACCTTC
j_call: TRBJ2-1; d_call: TRBD2; v_call: TRBV29-1; clone_size: few; cdr3_aa: CSPVASSGAYNEQFF; cdr3_nt: TGCAGCCCTGTAGCATCTAGCGGGGCATACAATGAGCAGTTCTTC
j_call: TRBJ2-4; d_call: NA; v_call: TRBV30; clone_size: few; cdr3_aa: CACSGVWVDIQYF; cdr3_nt: TGTGCCTGTAGTGGTGTTTGGGTAGACATTCAGTACTTC
j_call: TRBJ1-2; d_call: NA; v_call: TRBV29-1; clone_size: NA; cdr3_aa: CSVTPPLLRDYGYTF; cdr3_nt: TGCAGCGTCACTCCCCCCCTCCTGCGGGACTATGGCTACACCTTC
j_call: TRBJ2-3; d_call: NA; v_call: TRBV29-1; clone_size: NA; cdr3_aa: CSVAPQGPTDTQYF; cdr3_nt: TGCAGCGTTGCCCCACAGGGTCCCACAGATACGCAGTATTTT
j_call: TRBJ2-2; d_call: TRBD1; v_call: TRBV30; clone_size: NA; cdr3_aa: CAWSRQGRGGELFF; cdr3_nt: TGTGCCTGGAGCCGACAGGGGCGCGGCGGGGAGCTGTTTTTT
j_call: TRBJ2-2; d_call: NA; v_call: TRBV7-8; clone_size: medium-sized; cdr3_aa: CASRNRRASGELFF; cdr3_nt: TGTGCCAGCAGGAATAGGAGGGCCAGCGGGGAGCTGTTTTTT
j_call: TRBJ1-6; d_call: TRBD1; v_call: TRBV29-1; clone_size: few; cdr3_aa: CSVRDREGSPLHF; cdr3_nt: TGCAGCGTCCGGGACAGGGAAGGTTCACCCCTCCACTTT
j_call: TRBJ2-1; d_call: NA; v_call: TRBV29-1; clone_size: NA; cdr3_aa: CSVDPLGGTVYNEQFF; cdr3_nt: TGCAGCGTTGACCCGTTGGGGGGCACGGTTTACAATGAGCAGTTCTTC
j_call: TRBJ2-5; d_call: TRBD1; v_call: TRBV29-1; clone_size: NA; cdr3_aa: CSVTQGAGETQYF; cdr3_nt: TGCAGCGTGACACAGGGGGCTGGGGAGACCCAGTACTTC
j_call: TRBJ1-2; d_call: NA; v_call: TRBV29-1; clone_size: NA; cdr3_aa: CSVDLSGTPTAGYTF; cdr3_nt: TGCAGCGTGGACCTATCCGGGACGCCTACCGCTGGCTACACCTTC
j_call: TRBJ2-4; d_call: TRBD1; v_call: TRBV30; clone_size: NA; cdr3_aa: CAWSGMSFGQGLDRGIQYF; cdr3_nt: TGTGCCTGGAGCGGAATGTCATTCGGACAGGGCCTTGACCGGGGCATTCAGTACTTC
j_call: TRBJ2-5; d_call: NA; v_call: TRBV29-1; clone_size: NA; cdr3_aa: CSFRRALRETQYF; cdr3_nt: TGCAGCTTTCGCAGGGCCCTACGTGAGACCCAGTACTTC
j_call: TRBJ2-3; d_call: TRBD2; v_call: TRBV18; clone_size: NA; cdr3_aa: CASSATSLSTDTQYF; cdr3_nt: TGTGCCAGCTCTGCGACTAGCTTGTCCACAGATACGCAGTATTTT
j_call: TRBJ2-1; d_call: NA; v_call: TRBV2; clone_size: NA; cdr3_aa: CALWIDNEQFF; cdr3_nt: TGTGCCTTGTGGATCGACAATGAGCAGTTCTTC
j_call: TRBJ2-3; d_call: TRBD2; v_call: TRBV11-2; clone_size: few; cdr3_aa: CASSLSSGGPTDTQYF; cdr3_nt: TGTGCCAGCAGCTTATCTAGCGGGGGACCCACAGATACGCAGTATTTT
j_call: TRBJ2-5; d_call: NA; v_call: TRBV29-1; clone_size: NA; cdr3_aa: CSGGQLEETQYF; cdr3_nt: TGCAGCGGAGGACAGTTAGAAGAGACCCAGTACTTC
j_call: TRBJ1-2; d_call: NA; v_call: TRBV29-1; clone_size: few; cdr3_aa: CVMAGRNYGYTF; cdr3_nt: TGCGTCATGGCAGGGAGGAACTATGGCTACACCTTC
j_call: TRBJ2-7; d_call: TRBD1; v_call: TRBV27; clone_size: NA; cdr3_aa: CASSSRDSEQYF; cdr3_nt: TGTGCCAGCAGTTCACGGGACAGCGAGCAGTACTTC
j_call: TRBJ1-1; d_call: NA; v_call: TRBV29-1; clone_size: NA; cdr3_aa: CSVEVRGDTEAFF; cdr3_nt: TGCAGCGTTGAAGTTCGGGGAGACACTGAAGCTTTCTTT
j_call: TRBJ2-4; d_call: TRBD1; v_call: TRBV6-5; clone_size: NA; cdr3_aa: CASSPGTGGRAIQYF; cdr3_nt: TGTGCCAGCAGCCCCGGGACAGGGGGCAGGGCCATTCAGTACTTC
j_call: TRBJ2-2; d_call: NA; v_call: TRBV28; clone_size: NA; cdr3_aa: CASSLGGLWRELFF; cdr3_nt: TGTGCCAGCAGTTTAGGTGGACTCTGGAGGGAGCTGTTTTTT
j_call: TRBJ2-5; d_call: NA; v_call: TRBV29-1; clone_size: NA; cdr3_aa: CSVEVPGQPYGAQYF; cdr3_nt: TGCAGCGTTGAAGTGCCGGGACAACCTTACGGGGCCCAGTACTTC
j_call: TRBJ2-6; d_call: NA; v_call: TRBV7-9; clone_size: NA; cdr3_aa: CASSWTGANVLTF; cdr3_nt: TGTGCCAGCAGTTGGACTGGGGCCAACGTCCTGACTTTC
j_call: TRBJ2-5; d_call: TRBD1; v_call: TRBV4-2; clone_size: NA; cdr3_aa: CASSQVDRGETQYF; cdr3_nt: TGTGCCAGCAGCCAAGTTGACAGGGGAGAGACCCAGTACTTC
j_call: TRBJ2-2; d_call: NA; v_call: TRBV4-3; clone_size: NA; cdr3_aa: CASSRQGQRGNTGELFF; cdr3_nt: TGCGCCAGCAGCCGCCAGGGGCAGCGGGGGAACACCGGGGAGCTGTTTTTT
j_call: TRBJ2-1; d_call: NA; v_call: TRBV27; clone_size: once; cdr3_aa: CAPAIRACGEQFF; cdr3_nt: TGTGCTCCAGCAATAAGAGCGTGCGGTGAGCAGTTCTTC
j_call: TRBJ1-1; d_call: NA; v_call: TRBV5-6; clone_size: NA; cdr3_aa: CASSLGSSNTEAFF; cdr3_nt: TGTGCCAGCAGCTTGGGCAGTTCTAACACTGAAGCTTTCTTT
j_call: TRBJ2-1; d_call: TRBD1; v_call: TRBV29-1; clone_size: NA; cdr3_aa: CSVEVTGANEQFF; cdr3_nt: TGCAGCGTTGAAGTAACAGGGGCTAACGAGCAGTTCTTC
j_call: TRBJ2-1; d_call: TRBD2; v_call: TRBV5-1; clone_size: NA; cdr3_aa: CASSLEGSGGDEQFF; cdr3_nt: TGCGCCAGCAGCTTGGAAGGTAGCGGGGGCGATGAGCAGTTCTTC
j_call: TRBJ2-1; d_call: NA; v_call: TRBV29-1; clone_size: few; cdr3_aa: CSVEPLAEQFF; cdr3_nt: TGCAGCGTTGAACCCTTAGCGGAGCAGTTCTTC
j_call: TRBJ2-3; d_call: TRBD2; v_call: TRBV29-1; clone_size: few; cdr3_aa: CSVRQGGTDTQYF; cdr3_nt: TGCAGCGTTCGGCAGGGAGGGACAGATACGCAGTATTTT
j_call: TRBJ1-1; d_call: NA; v_call: TRBV5-4; clone_size: few; cdr3_aa: CASSFGIGGENTEAFF; cdr3_nt: TGTGCCAGCAGCTTTGGGATCGGGGGAGAGAACACTGAAGCTTTCTTT
j_call: TRBJ2-1; d_call: NA; v_call: TRBV6-6; clone_size: NA; cdr3_aa: CASSYQGPNEQFF; cdr3_nt: TGTGCCAGCAGTTACCAGGGTCCCAATGAGCAGTTCTTC
j_call: TRBJ1-1; d_call: TRBD1; v_call: TRBV29-1; clone_size: NA; cdr3_aa: CSVKGQENTEAFF; cdr3_nt: TGCAGTGTAAAGGGACAGGAGAACACTGAAGCTTTCTTT
j_call: TRBJ2-1; d_call: NA; v_call: TRBV7-3; clone_size: few; cdr3_aa: CASSLIHGNNEQFF; cdr3_nt: TGTGCCAGCAGCTTAATACACGGAAACAATGAGCAGTTCTTC
j_call: TRBJ2-1; d_call: NA; v_call: TRBV29-1; clone_size: few; cdr3_aa: CSVRAGEQFF; cdr3_nt: TGCAGCGTAAGGGCCGGGGAGCAGTTCTTC
j_call: TRBJ2-5; d_call: TRBD1; v_call: TRBV28; clone_size: NA; cdr3_aa: CASSPGQGAWETQYF; cdr3_nt: TGTGCCAGCAGTCCCGGACAGGGGGCTTGGGAGACCCAGTACTTC
j_call: TRBJ1-2; d_call: NA; v_call: TRBV29-1; clone_size: few; cdr3_aa: CSITRDHYGYTF; cdr3_nt: TGCAGCATTACGCGGGACCACTATGGCTACACCTTC
j_call: TRBJ1-2; d_call: NA; v_call: TRBV28; clone_size: NA; cdr3_aa: CASSPTGLYGYTF; cdr3_nt: TGTGCCAGCAGCCCCACAGGGCTCTATGGCTACACCTTC
j_call: TRBJ2-1; d_call: NA; v_call: TRBV19; clone_size: NA; cdr3_aa: CASSIASLSEQFF; cdr3_nt: TGTGCCAGTAGTATTGCCAGCTTGTCGGAGCAGTTCTTC
j_call: TRBJ2-7; d_call: TRBD2; v_call: TRBV5-1; clone_size: few; cdr3_aa: CASSFGRPGLPDEGQYF; cdr3_nt: TGCGCCAGCAGCTTTGGGCGTCCGGGACTACCAGATGAGGGGCAGTACTTC
j_call: TRBJ1-1; d_call: NA; v_call: TRBV7-2; clone_size: once; cdr3_aa: CASSSSREGSAFF; cdr3_nt: TGTGCCAGCAGTTCCTCCAGGGAAGGCTCAGCTTTCTTT
j_call: TRBJ1-2; d_call: NA; v_call: TRBV29-1; clone_size: few; cdr3_aa: CSVEFGYTF; cdr3_nt: TGCAGCGTTGAGTTTGGCTACACCTTC
j_call: TRBJ1-5; d_call: TRBD1; v_call: TRBV4-1; clone_size: NA; cdr3_aa: CASSQGQPFDQPQHF; cdr3_nt: TGCGCCAGCAGCCAGGGACAGCCCTTCGATCAGCCCCAGCATTTT
j_call: TRBJ2-4; d_call: TRBD2; v_call: TRBV5-1; clone_size: NA; cdr3_aa: CASSLEPGGNAKNIQYF; cdr3_nt: TGCGCCAGCAGCTTGGAACCGGGAGGGAATGCCAAAAACATTCAGTACTTC
j_call: TRBJ1-1; d_call: NA; v_call: TRBV23-1; clone_size: few; cdr3_aa: CASSQSLGPEAFF; cdr3_nt: TGCGCCAGCAGTCAATCTTTAGGGCCTGAAGCTTTCTTT